This T cell receptor (beta chain) was sequenced during a study of blood T cells in healthy people across ages. Germline V gives CDR1 SQVTM, CDR2 ANQGSEA. This CDR3 is 12 amino acids long. J gave up 8 bases and V 7 bases, and 5 bases lay outside the gene matches. Combining a sample-barcoded 5' primer with a J-beta primer mix, a second PCR ran for about 6 to 12 cycles. MiXCR, applied by TCRdb to the 5' RACE reads, yields one record per CDR3 protein. The data hold some 750,000 distinct CDR3 sequences, with 20% to 25% observed a single time. This chain connects TRBV29-1 to TRBJ2-1; 10 bases are shared with TRBD1. The clonotype comes from a man aged 65 to 85 in good health. Sequenced sample: blood. CDR3 in DNA: TGCAGCGCCCGGGACAGGGGCGATGAGCAGTTCTTC. Translation gives CSARDRGDEQFF.